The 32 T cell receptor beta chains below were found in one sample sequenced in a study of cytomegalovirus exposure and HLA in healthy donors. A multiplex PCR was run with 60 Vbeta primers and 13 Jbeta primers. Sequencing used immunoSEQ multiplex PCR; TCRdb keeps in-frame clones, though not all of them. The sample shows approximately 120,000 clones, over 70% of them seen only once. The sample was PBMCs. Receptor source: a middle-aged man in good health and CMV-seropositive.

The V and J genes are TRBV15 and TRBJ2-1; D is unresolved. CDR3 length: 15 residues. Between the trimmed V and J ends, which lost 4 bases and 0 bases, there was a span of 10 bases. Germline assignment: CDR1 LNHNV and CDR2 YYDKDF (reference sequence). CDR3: CATSIDTGSYNEQFF. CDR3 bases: TGTGCCACCAGCATCGACACCGGCTCCTACAATGAGCAGTTCTTC.

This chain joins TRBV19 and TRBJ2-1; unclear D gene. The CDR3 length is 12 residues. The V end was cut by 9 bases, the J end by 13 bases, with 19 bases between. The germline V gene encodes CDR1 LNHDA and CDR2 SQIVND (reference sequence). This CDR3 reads CASAIPGTGQFF. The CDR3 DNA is TGTGCCAGCGCCATCCCAGGTACCGGACAGTTCTTC.

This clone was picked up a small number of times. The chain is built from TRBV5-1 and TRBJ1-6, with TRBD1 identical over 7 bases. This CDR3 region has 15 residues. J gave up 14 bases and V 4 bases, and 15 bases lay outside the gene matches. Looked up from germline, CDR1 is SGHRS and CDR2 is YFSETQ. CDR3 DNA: TGCGCCAGCAGCCTAGGGGACAGAGGATACTCCACCCTCCACTTT. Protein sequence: CASSLGDRGYSTLHF.

Written as DNA, the CDR3 is TGTGCCATCAGTGAATCGGGTTACGAGCAGTACTTC. This translates into CAISESGYEQYF. V and J are TRBV10-3 and TRBJ2-7; no clear D gene. This CDR3 spans 12 amino acids. Germline V CDR1 and CDR2: ENHRY, SYGVKD. V was shortened by 3 bases and J by 4 bases, with 7 bases between the two germline ends.

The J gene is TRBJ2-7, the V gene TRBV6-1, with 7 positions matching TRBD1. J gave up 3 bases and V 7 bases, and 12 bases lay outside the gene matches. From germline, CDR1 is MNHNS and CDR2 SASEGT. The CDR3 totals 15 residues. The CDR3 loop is CASTLQGTLGYEQYF. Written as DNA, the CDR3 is TGTGCCAGCACCTTACAGGGGACGTTGGGCTACGAGCAGTACTTC.

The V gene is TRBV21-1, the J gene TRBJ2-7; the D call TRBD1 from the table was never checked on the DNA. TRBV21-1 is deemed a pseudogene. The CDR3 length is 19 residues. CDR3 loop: CASRKKGQGAVSLKYEQYF. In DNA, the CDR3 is TGTGCCAGCAGAAAAAAGGGGCAGGGGGCCGTCTCTTTGAAATACGAGCAGTACTTC.

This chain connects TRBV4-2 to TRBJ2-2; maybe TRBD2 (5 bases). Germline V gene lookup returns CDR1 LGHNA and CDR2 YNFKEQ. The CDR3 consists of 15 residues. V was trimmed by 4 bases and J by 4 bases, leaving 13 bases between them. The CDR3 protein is CASSLESGSTGELFF. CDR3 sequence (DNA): TGTGCCAGCAGCCTGGAAAGTGGGAGCACCGGGGAGCTGTTTTTT.

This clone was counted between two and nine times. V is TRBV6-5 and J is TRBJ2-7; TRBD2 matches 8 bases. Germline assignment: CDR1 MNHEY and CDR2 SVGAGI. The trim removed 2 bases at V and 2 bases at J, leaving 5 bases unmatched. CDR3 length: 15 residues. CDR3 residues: CASSYKTSDPYEQYF. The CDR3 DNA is TGTGCCAGCAGTTACAAGACTAGCGACCCCTACGAGCAGTACTTC.

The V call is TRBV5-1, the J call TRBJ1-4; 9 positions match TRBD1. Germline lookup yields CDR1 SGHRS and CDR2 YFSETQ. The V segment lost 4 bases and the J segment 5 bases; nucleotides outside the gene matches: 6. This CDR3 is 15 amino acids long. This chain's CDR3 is CASSPQTGGNEKLFF. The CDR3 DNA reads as TGCGCCAGCAGCCCCCAGACAGGGGGGAATGAAAAACTGTTTTTT.

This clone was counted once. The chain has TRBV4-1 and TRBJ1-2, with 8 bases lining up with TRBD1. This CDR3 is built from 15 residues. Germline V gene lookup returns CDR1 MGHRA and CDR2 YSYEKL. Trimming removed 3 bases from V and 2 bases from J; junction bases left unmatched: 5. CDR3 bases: TGCGCCAGCAGCCAGAGGGACAGGAGGAACTATGGCTACACCTTC. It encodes CASSQRDRRNYGYTF.

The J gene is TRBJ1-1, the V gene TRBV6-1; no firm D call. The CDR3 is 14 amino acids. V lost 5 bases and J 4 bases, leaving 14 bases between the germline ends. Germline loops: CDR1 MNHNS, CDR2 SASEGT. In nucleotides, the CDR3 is TGTGCCAGCAGTAGGGAGGAAGGCATCACTGAAGCTTTCTTT. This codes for CASSREEGITEAFF.

CDR3 sequence: CASSVGGGDEQYF. The DNA for the CDR3 is TGTGCCAGCAGCGTAGGTGGGGGGGACGAGCAGTACTTC. The genes are TRBV9 and TRBJ2-7; 7 positions agree with TRBD2. Germline CDR1 is SGDLS and CDR2 is YYNGEE. The junction had 2 bases not matched to a gene; V was cut back by 0 bases and J by 5 bases. CDR3 size: 13 residues.

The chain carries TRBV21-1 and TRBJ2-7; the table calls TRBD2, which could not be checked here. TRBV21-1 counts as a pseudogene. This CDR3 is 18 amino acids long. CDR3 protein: CASSKAKVFGSDSSEQYF. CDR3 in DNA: TGTGCCAGCAGCAAAGCAAAGGTATTTGGGAGCGATTCATCCGAGCAGTACTTC.

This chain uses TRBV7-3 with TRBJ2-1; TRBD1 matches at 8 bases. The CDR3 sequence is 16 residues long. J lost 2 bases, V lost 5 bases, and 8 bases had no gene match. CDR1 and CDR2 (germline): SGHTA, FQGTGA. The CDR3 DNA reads TGTGCCAGCAGCCCCAGACAGGGGACTCCCTACAATGAGCAGTTCTTC. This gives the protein CASSPRQGTPYNEQFF.

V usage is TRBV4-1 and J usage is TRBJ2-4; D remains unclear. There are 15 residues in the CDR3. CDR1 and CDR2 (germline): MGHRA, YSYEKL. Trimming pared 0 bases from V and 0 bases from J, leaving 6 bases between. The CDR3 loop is CASSQDTIAKNIQYF. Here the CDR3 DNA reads TGCGCCAGCAGCCAAGATACTATAGCCAAAAACATTCAGTACTTC.

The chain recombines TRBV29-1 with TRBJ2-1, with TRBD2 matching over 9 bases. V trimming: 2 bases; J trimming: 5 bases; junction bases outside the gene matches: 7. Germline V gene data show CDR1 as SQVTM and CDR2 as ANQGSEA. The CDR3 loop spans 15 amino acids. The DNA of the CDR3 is TGCAGCGTTGAACGGCGGGGGGGCCTAGACAATGAGCAGTTCTTC. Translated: CSVERRGGLDNEQFF.

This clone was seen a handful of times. CDR3 DNA sequence: TGCGCCAGCAGCCAACCGACAGGGAGTTACCCTGAAGCTTTCTTT. This encodes CASSQPTGSYPEAFF. V usage is TRBV4-1 and J usage is TRBJ1-1, with TRBD1 identical over 7 bases. J was trimmed by 6 bases and V by 2 bases; bases with no gene match: 9. In germline, CDR1 is MGHRA, CDR2 YSYEKL. This CDR3 comprises 15 residues.

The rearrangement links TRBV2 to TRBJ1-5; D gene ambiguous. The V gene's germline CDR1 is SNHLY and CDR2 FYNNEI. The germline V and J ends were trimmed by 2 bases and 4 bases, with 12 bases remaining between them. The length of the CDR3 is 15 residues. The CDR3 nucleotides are TGTGCCAGCAGTGAAAAGTGGGGAGGGAATCAGCCCCAGCATTTT. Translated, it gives CASSEKWGGNQPQHF.

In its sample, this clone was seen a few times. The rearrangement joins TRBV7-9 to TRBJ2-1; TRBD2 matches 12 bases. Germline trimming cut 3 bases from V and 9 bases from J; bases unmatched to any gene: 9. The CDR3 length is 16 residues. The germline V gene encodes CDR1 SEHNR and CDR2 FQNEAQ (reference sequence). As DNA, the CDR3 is TGTGCCAGCAGCTTCCGACTAGCGGGAGAGTTCACTGAGCAGTTCTTC. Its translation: CASSFRLAGEFTEQFF. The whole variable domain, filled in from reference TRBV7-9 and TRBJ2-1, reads DTGVSQNPRHKITKRGQNVTFRCDPISEHNRLYWYRQTLGQGPEFLTYFQNEAQLEKSRLLSDRFSAERPKGSFSTLEIQRTEQGDSAMYLCASSFRLAGEFTEQFFGPGTRLTVL.

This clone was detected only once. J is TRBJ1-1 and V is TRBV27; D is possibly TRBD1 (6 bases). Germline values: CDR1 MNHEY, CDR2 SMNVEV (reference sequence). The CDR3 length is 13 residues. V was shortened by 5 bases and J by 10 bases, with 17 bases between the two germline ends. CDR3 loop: CASSPTGPEVAFF. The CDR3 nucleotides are TGTGCCAGCAGTCCCACAGGGCCGGAGGTAGCTTTCTTT.

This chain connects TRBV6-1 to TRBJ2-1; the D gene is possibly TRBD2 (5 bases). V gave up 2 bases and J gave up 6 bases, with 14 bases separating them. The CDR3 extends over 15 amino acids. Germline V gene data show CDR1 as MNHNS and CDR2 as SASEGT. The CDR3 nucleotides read TGTGCCAGCAGTGAATCGGGCGGGCAGACCAATGAGCAGTTCTTC. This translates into CASSESGGQTNEQFF.

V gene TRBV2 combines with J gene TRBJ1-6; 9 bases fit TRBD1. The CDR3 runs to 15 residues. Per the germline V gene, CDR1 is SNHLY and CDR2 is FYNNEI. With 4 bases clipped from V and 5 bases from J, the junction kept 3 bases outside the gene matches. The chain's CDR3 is CASSGRTGDNSPLHF. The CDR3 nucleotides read TGTGCCAGCAGTGGGCGGACAGGGGATAATTCACCCCTCCACTTT.

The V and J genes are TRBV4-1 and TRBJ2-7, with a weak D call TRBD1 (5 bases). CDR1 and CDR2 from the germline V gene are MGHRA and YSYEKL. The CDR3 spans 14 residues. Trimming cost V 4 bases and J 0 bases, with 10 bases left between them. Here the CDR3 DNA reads TGCGCCAGCAGCCTCCAGACAGCCTCCTACGAGCAGTACTTC. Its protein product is CASSLQTASYEQYF.

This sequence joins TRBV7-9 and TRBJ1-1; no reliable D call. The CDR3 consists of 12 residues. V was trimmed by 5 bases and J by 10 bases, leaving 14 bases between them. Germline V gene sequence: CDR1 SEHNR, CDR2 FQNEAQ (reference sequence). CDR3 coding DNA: TGTGCCAGCAGCGAGGCCGGACTCGGAGCTTTCTTT. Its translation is CASSEAGLGAFF. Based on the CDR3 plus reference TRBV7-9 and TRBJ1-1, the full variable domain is DTGVSQNPRHKITKRGQNVTFRCDPISEHNRLYWYRQTLGQGPEFLTYFQNEAQLEKSRLLSDRFSAERPKGSFSTLEIQRTEQGDSAMYLCASSEAGLGAFFGQGTRLTVV.

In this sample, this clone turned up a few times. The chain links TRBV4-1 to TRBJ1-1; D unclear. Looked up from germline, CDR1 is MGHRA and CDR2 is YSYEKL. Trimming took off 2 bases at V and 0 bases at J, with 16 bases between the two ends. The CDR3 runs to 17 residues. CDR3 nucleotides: TGCGCCAGCAGCCAACTCCAGATGGCCCTAGTGAACACTGAAGCTTTCTTT. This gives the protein CASSQLQMALVNTEAFF.

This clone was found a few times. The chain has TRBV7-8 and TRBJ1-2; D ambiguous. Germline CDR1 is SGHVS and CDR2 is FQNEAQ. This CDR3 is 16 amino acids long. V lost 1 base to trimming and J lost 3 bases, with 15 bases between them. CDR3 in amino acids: CASSLESRGIYYGYTF. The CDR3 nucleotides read TGTGCCAGCAGCTTAGAAAGTAGAGGGATTTACTATGGCTACACCTTC.

The CDR3 here is CATSGASGGYNEQFF. CDR3 DNA: TGTGCCACCAGCGGAGCTAGCGGGGGCTACAATGAGCAGTTCTTC. The chain recombines TRBV15 with TRBJ2-1; TRBD2 agrees at 10 bases. CDR1 is LNHNV and CDR2 is YYDKDF in the germline V gene (reference sequence). The CDR3 is made up of 15 amino acids. V was pared by 5 bases and J by 3 bases, with 4 bases of the junction left unmatched. The entire variable domain, with the rest obtained from reference TRBV15 and TRBJ2-1, is as follows: DAMVIQNPRYQVTQFGKPVTLSCSQTLNHNVMYWYQQKSSQAPKLLFHYYDKDFNNEADTPDNFQSRRPNTSFCFLDIRSPGLGDTAMYLCATSGASGGYNEQFFGPGTRLTVL.

The CDR3 sequence: CASSIDREGRQTQYF. CDR3 bases: TGTGCCAGTAGTATAGATCGGGAGGGCCGCCAGACCCAGTACTTC. J is TRBJ2-5 and V is TRBV19; 8 bases are shared with TRBD2. The V segment lost 0 bases and the J segment 6 bases; nucleotides outside the gene matches: 6. The germline CDR1 and CDR2 sequences are LNHDA and SQIVND (reference sequence). CDR3 length: 15 residues.

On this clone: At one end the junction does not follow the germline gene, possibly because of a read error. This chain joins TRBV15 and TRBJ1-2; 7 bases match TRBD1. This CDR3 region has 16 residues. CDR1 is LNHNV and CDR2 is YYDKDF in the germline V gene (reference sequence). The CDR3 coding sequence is TGTGCCACCAGCAGCCCGATCTTAGGGACAGACTACGGCTACACCTTC. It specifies CATSSPILGTDYGYTF.

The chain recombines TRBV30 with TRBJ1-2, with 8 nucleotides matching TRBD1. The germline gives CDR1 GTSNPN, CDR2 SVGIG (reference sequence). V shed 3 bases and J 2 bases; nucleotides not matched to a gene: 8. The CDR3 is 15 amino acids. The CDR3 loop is CAWRRYRDRNYGYTF. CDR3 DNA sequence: TGTGCCTGGAGGCGGTACCGGGACAGGAACTATGGCTACACCTTC. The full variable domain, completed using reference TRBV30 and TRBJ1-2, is SQTIHQWPATLVQPVGSPLSLECTVEGTSNPNLYWYRQAAGRGLQLLFYSVGIGQISSEVPQNLSASRPQDRQFILSSKKLLLSDSGFYLCAWRRYRDRNYGYTFGSGTRLTVV.

In nucleotides, the CDR3 is TGTGCCAGCAGCACCCGACCCGGGACAGGCTACGAGCAGTACTTC. Its protein is CASSTRPGTGYEQYF. The chain joins TRBV13 to TRBJ2-7; 8 nucleotides match TRBD1. The CDR3 is 15 residues long. V dropped 5 bases and J dropped 3; count of bases not matched to a gene: 9. The germline V gene encodes CDR1 PRHDT and CDR2 FYEKMQ (reference sequence). Complete variable domain (other parts from reference TRBV13 and TRBJ2-7): AAGVIQSPRHLIKEKRETATLKCYPIPRHDTVYWYQQGPGQDPQFLISFYEKMQSDKGSIPDRFSAQQFSDYHSELNMSSLELGDSALYFCASSTRPGTGYEQYFGPGTRLTVT.

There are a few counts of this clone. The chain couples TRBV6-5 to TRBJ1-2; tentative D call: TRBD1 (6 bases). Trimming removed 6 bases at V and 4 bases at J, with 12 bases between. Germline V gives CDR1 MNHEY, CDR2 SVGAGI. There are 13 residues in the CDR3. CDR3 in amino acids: CASSKDSFYGYTF. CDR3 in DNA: TGTGCCAGCAGCAAGGACAGCTTCTATGGCTACACCTTC.